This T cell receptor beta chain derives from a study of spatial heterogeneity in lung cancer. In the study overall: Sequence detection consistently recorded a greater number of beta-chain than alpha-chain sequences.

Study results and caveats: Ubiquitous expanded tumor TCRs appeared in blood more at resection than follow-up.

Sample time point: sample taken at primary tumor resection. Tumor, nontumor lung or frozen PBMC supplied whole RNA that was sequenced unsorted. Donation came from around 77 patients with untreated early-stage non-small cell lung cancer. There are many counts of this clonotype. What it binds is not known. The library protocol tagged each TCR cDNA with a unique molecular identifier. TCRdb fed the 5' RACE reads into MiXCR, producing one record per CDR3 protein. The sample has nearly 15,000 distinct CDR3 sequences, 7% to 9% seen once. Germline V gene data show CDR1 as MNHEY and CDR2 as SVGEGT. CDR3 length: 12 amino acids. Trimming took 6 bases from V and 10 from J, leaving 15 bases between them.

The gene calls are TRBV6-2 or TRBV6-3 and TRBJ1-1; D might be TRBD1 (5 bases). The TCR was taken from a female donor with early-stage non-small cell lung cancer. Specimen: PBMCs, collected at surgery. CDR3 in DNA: TGTGCCAGCAGCCTTCAGGGATGGGGAGCTTTCTTT. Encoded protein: CASSLQGWGAFF.